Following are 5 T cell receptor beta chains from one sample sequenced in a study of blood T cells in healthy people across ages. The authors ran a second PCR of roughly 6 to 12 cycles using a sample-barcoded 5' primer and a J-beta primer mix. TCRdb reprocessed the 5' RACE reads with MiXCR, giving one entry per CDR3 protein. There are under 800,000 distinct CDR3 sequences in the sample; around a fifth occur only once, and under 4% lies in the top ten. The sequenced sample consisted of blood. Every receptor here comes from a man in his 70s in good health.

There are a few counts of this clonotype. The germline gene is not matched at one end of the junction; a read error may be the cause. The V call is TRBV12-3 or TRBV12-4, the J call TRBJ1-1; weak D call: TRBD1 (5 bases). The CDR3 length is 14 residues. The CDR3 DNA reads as TGTGCCAGCAGCAAGGGGACGGCGAACATTGAAGCTTTCTTT. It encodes CASSKGTANIEAFF.

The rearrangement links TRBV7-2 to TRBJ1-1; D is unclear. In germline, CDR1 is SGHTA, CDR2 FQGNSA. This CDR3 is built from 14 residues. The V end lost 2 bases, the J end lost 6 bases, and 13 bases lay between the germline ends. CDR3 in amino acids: CASSLTRITPEAFF. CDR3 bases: TGTGCCAGCAGCTTAACGCGCATTACCCCTGAAGCTTTCTTT.

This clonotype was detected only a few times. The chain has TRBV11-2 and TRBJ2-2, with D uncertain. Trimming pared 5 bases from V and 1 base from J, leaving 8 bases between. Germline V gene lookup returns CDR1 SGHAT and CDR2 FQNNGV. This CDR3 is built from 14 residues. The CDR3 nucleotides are TGTGCCAGCAGCGCTAACATGAACACCGGGGAGCTGTTTTTT. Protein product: CASSANMNTGELFF.

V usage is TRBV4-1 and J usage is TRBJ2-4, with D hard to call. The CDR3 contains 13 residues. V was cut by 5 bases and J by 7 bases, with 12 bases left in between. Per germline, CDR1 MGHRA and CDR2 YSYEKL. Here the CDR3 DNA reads TGCGCCAGCAGCTTCGGGCCCGGGAACATTCAGTACTTC. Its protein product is CASSFGPGNIQYF.

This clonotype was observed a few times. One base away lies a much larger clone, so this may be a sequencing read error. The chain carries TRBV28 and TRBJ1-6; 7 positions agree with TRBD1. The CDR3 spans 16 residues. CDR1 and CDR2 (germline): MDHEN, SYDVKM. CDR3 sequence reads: CASSLEDRADNSPPHF. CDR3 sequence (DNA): TGTGCCAGCAGTCTTGAAGACAGGGCGGATAATTCACCCCCCCACTTT.